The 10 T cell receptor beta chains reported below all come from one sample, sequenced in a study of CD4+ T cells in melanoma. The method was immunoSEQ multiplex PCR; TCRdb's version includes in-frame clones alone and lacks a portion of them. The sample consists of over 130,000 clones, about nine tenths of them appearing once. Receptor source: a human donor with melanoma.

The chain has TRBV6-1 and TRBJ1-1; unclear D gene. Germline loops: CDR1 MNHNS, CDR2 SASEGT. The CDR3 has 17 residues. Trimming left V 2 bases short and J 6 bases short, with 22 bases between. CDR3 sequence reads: CASSESHRVRLRAEAFF. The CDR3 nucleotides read TGTGCCAGCAGTGAAAGTCATAGAGTGCGGTTAAGGGCTGAAGCTTTCTTT.

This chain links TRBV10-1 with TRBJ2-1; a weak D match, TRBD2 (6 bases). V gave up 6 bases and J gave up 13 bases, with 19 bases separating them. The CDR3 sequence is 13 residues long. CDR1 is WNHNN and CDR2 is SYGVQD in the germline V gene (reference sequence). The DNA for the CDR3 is TGCGCCAGCAGGGTTAACGCGGGGTTTCCCCAGTTCTTC. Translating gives CASRVNAGFPQFF.

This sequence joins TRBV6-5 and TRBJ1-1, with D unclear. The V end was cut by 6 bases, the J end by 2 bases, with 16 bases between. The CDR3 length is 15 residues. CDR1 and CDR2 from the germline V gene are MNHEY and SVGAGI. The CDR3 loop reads CASRAGPRPNTEAFF. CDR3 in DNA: TGTGCCAGCAGGGCCGGGCCGAGGCCCAACACTGAAGCTTTCTTT.

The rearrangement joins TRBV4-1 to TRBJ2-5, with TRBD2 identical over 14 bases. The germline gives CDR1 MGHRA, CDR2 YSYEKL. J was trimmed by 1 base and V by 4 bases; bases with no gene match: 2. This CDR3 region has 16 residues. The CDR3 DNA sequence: TGCGCCAGCAGCCTCGGGACTAGCGGGAGCCAAGAGACCCAGTACTTC. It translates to CASSLGTSGSQETQYF.

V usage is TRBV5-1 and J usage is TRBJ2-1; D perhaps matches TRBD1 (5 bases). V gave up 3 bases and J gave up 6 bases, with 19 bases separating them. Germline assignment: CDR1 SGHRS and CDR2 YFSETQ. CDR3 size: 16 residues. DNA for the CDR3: TGCGCCAGCAGCTGGCAGGGCCAGATGAGTTTCAATGAGCAGTTCTTC. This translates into CASSWQGQMSFNEQFF.

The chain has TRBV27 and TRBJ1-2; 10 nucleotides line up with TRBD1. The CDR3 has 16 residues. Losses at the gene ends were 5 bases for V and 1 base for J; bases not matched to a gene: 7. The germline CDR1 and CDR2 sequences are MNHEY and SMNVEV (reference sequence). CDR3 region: CASSVLGQGGNYGYTF. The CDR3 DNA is TGTGCCAGCAGTGTCCTCGGACAGGGGGGTAACTATGGCTACACCTTC.

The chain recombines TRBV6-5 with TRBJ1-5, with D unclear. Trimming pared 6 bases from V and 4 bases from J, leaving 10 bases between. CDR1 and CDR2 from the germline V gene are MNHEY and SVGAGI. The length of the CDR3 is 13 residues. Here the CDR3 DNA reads TGTGCCAGCAGAACCACCCTGAATCAGCCCCAGCATTTT. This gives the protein CASRTTLNQPQHF.

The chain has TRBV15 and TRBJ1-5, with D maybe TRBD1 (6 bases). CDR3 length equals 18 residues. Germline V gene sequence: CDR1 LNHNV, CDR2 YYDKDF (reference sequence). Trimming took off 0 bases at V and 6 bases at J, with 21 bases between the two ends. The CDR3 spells CATSRDRARVGGGQPQHF. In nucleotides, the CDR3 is TGTGCCACCAGCAGAGATAGAGCGCGGGTGGGGGGCGGTCAGCCCCAGCATTTT.

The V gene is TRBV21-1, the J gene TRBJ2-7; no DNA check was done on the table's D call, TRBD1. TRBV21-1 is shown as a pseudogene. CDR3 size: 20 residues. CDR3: CASSNGDRDRERRETYEQYF. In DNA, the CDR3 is TGTGCCAGCAGCAATGGTGACCGGGACAGGGAACGGCGGGAAACCTACGAGCAGTACTTC.

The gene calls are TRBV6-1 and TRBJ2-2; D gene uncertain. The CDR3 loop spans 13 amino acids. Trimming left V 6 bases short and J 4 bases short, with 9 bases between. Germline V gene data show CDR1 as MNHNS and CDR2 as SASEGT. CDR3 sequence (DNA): TGTGCCAGCAGCGCGGACGTCACCGGGGAGCTGTTTTTT. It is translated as CASSADVTGELFF.